This TCR beta chain originates from a study of T cell responses to AZD1222 COVID-19 vaccine (dated by TCRdb to the early 2020s). For context, the study as a whole: AZD1222 recipients with second doses at about 4 weeks or about 12 weeks were pooled, because spike-specific TCR depth and breadth did not differ between schedules. A total of 230 to 250 trial participants underwent TCR sequencing, of whom 200 to 220 had received two doses of AZD1222 and 26 had received two doses of the MenACWY control vaccine. Trial participants were enrolled by age into 18-55, 56-69 and 70-plus year subgroups, with around 150, 28 and 57 TCR-sequenced participants respectively.

The CDR3 regions of human TCRbeta chains were analyzed by immunosequencing. Under the source paper's analysis protocol: Repertoire TCRs were checked for matches against a reference library of SARS-CoV-2-specific TCRs that had been generated using the MIRA antigen-specificity platform. Breadth was defined as the fraction of unique TCRs that were SARS-CoV-2-associated, and depth was defined as the fraction of total T cells that were SARS-CoV-2-associated. Each spike-specific TCR was assigned to its reactive spike region and to a CD4 or CD8 class using the MIRA data. Log10-transformed breadth and depth values were compared by one-way ANOVA with Sidak's multiple comparisons tests. In TCRdb, the immuneACCESS table is reduced to in-frame sequences with V and J assigned. These tables do not hold every clone; where another copy was compared, an unresolved V gene accounts for under half, and the others remain unexplained. From that table come the V and J calls and clone size; the DNA was used to work out D and trimming. The sample profile shows about 180,000 clones; approximately 86% of them were found once. The top ten clones comprise about 8% of the sample.

The CDR3 measures 11 amino acids from cysteine to phenylalanine. Left in the record is the CDR3 DNA by itself, 33 bases read in frame from the first base. The CDR1 and CDR2 encoded by the germline V gene (reference sequence) are DFQATT and SNEGSKA. As concerns this clone: Which antigen it targets is not known. No base qualities exist here, and no much larger clone lies one base off it.

Sample time point, as interpreted from the label and publication: baseline before first vaccination. The vaccinee samples were drawn from two UK trials, COV001 and COV002, one of which was a single-blind randomized controlled phase 2/3 trial testing AZD1222 (ChAdOx1 nCoV-19) in healthy adults. For TCRbeta chain sequencing, PBMC samples from trial participants were taken at day 0 and at day 28 after the second dose. Results and caveats for the whole study, not just this receptor: After two AZD1222 doses, spike-specific TCR breadth and depth were significantly higher than at day 0 and than in MenACWY recipients. Because no samples from the day 14 peak response were available, repertoires could be characterized only after the peak T cell response. Conclusions about previously exposed vaccinees were limited because only a handful of AZD1222 recipients were SARS-CoV-2 seropositive at baseline. Participants were mostly white British and included more females than males, and it was suggested by the authors that clonal diversity may have been underestimated. Epitopes outside the regions mutated in the B.1.351 and B.1.1.7 variants were reportedly recognized by nearly half of the unique spike-specific TCRs. In the small 56-69-year group, the increase in depth fell short of significance, most likely because of low power. CD4 TCRs associated with the vaccine covered the entire spike protein, and the dominant responses were in regions 160-218 and 743-854.

The clonotype was recovered from an adult in good health. The starting material was peripheral blood, obtained on day 0 of AZD1222 vaccination. The rearrangement joined TRBV20-1 to TRBJ2-3, with the identity of the D gene unclear. The nucleotide sequence is TGCGGTAGAAGGTCCACAGATACGCAGTATTTT. Its protein reads: CGRRSTDTQYF.